Below are 9 T cell receptor beta chains sequenced from a single sample in a study of blood T cells in healthy people across ages. Next came a second PCR, run for about 7 to 11 cycles, which used a sample-barcoded 5' primer along with a J-beta primer mix. TCRdb analysed the 5' RACE reads with MiXCR anew, one entry per CDR3 protein. The sample has 1.5 million to 2 million distinct CDR3 sequences, less than 50% seen once. The sample taken for sequencing was blood. The receptors here all came from a woman in her thirties or forties in good health.

This clonotype was observed a handful of times. The CDR3: CSVGAASTDTQYF. In nucleotides, the CDR3 is TGCAGCGTTGGGGCGGCTAGCACAGATACGCAGTATTTT. The J gene is TRBJ2-3, the V gene TRBV29-1; D ambiguous. This CDR3 is built from 13 residues. CDR1 is SQVTM and CDR2 is ANQGSEA in the germline V gene. V lost 4 bases, J lost 0 bases, and 8 bases lay in between.

As to this clonotype: Mismatch with germline at one junction end may stem from a read error. This chain uses TRBV9 with TRBJ2-7; 10 positions agree with TRBD2. CDR3 length: 15 residues. Germline V gene data show CDR1 as SGDLS and CDR2 as YYNGEE. CDR3 loop: CAGSVTSGGAYEQYF. The CDR3 DNA is TGTGCCGGCAGCGTTACAAGCGGGGGGGCCTACGAGCAGTACTTC.

V gene TRBV6-5 combines with J gene TRBJ2-3; perhaps D is TRBD1 or TRBD2 (5 bases each). The germline V gene has CDR1 MNHEY and CDR2 SVGAGI. Trimming pared 6 bases from V and 7 bases from J, leaving 11 bases between. The CDR3 loop spans 12 amino acids. The CDR3 DNA reads as TGTGCCAGCAGGCCCCCGGGGCATACGCAGTATTTT. It codes for CASRPPGHTQYF.

V is TRBV6-5 and J is TRBJ2-1; tentative D call: TRBD1 (6 bases). CDR3 length: 15 amino acids. The V and J ends lost 0 bases and 2 bases respectively, with 8 bases between them. Germline CDR1 and CDR2: MNHEY and SVGAGI. CDR3 amino acids: CASSYSRGTYNEQFF. The CDR3 DNA follows: TGTGCCAGCAGTTACTCCAGGGGTACCTACAATGAGCAGTTCTTC.

This clonotype has only a few counts. This chain connects TRBV9 to TRBJ2-3; possibly TRBD2 for D (6 bases). V lost 4 bases to trimming and J lost 4 bases, with 16 bases between them. There are 15 residues in the CDR3. CDR1 is SGDLS and CDR2 is YYNGEE in the germline V gene. CDR3 nucleotide sequence: TGTGCCAGCAGCCGCGAGAGGGCGGGGTCAGATACGCAGTATTTT. This gives the protein CASSRERAGSDTQYF.

V usage is TRBV7-9 and J usage is TRBJ1-3; D is unresolved. The germline V gene has CDR1 SEHNR and CDR2 FQNEAQ (reference sequence). Trimming pared 3 bases from V and 0 bases from J, leaving 9 bases between. This CDR3 contains 15 residues. CDR3 DNA sequence: TGTGCCAGCAGCTTCTCAGGAAGCTCTGGAAACACCATATATTTT. Residues: CASSFSGSSGNTIYF.

The chain joins TRBV28 to TRBJ2-5; 10 bases line up with TRBD2. With 5 bases clipped from V and 0 bases from J, the junction kept 15 bases outside the gene matches. CDR3 length equals 19 residues. The germline CDR1 and CDR2 sequences are MDHEN and SYDVKM. CDR3 residues: CASSPTRRLAGGHQETQYF. For the CDR3, the DNA is TGTGCCAGCAGTCCAACCCGTCGGTTAGCGGGGGGCCACCAAGAGACCCAGTACTTC. The complete variable domain, with remaining parts taken from reference TRBV28 and TRBJ2-5, reads DVKVTQSSRYLVKRTGEKVFLECVQDMDHENMFWYRQDPGLGLRLIYFSYDVKMKEKGDIPEGYSVSREKKERFSLILESASTNQTSMYLCASSPTRRLAGGHQETQYFGPGTRLLVL.

This clonotype was seen only a few times. The J gene is TRBJ2-5, the V gene TRBV28; no clear D gene. Trimming left V 2 bases short and J 1 base short, with 11 bases between. The CDR3 runs 15 residues. The germline gives CDR1 MDHEN, CDR2 SYDVKM. CDR3 nucleotide sequence: TGTGCCAGCAGTTTACAGCTGAGCCCCCAAGAGACCCAGTACTTC. Translation gives CASSLQLSPQETQYF.

The V and J genes are TRBV20-1 and TRBJ2-4, with 8 bases fitting TRBD2. Per the germline V gene, CDR1 is DFQATT and CDR2 is SNEGSKA (reference sequence). The CDR3 spans 16 residues. V lost 0 bases and J lost 8; bases outside the gene matches: 12. CDR3 nucleotide sequence: TGCAGTGCTAGAGACCGGACTAGCATACGGTTGGACATTCAGTACTTC. Translated, it gives CSARDRTSIRLDIQYF.